This TCR beta chain derives from a study of blood T cell repertoires in COVID-19. For the study at large: COVID-19 samples from acute and convalescent phases originated in the United States, Italy and Spain. The analysed material was cDNA or gDNA that came from T cells, B-cell-depleted T cells, or PBMCs.

Recruitment covered about two dozen US areas and drew participants whose ages spanned roughly 18 to 100 years. Recovered status in Cohort 3 required two negative PCRs, clearance, or symptom resolution. V lost 1 base, J lost 8 bases, and 5 bases lay in between. CDR3 size: 11 residues. The germline CDR1 and CDR2 sequences are PRHDT and FYEKMQ (reference sequence). Sequencing used immunoSEQ multiplex PCR; TCRdb keeps in-frame clones, though not all of them. The sample has fewer than 400,000 clones, around nine tenths seen once. The sequenced material came from PBMCs or T cells enriched from blood (not recorded which). V usage is TRBV13 and J usage is TRBJ1-2; unclear D gene. The TCR was taken from a woman aged 45-65 years who had recovered from COVID-19. The CDR3 reads CASSLVGGYTF. The DNA for the CDR3 is TGTGCCAGCAGCTTAGTGGGCGGCTACACCTTC.